This TCR beta chain was observed in a study of blood T cell repertoires in COVID-19. Turning to the study itself: COVID-19 samples, acute and convalescent, were from the United States, Italy and Spain. From T cells, B-cell-depleted T cells, or PBMCs came the material, which was cDNA or gDNA.

Methods used by the authors: Researchers report that nucleated cell counts were estimated from reference gene primer amplification. Measured with immunoSEQ multiplex PCR; TCRdb has only the in-frame clones, and not every one. V, J and clone size are taken as reported in that table, and D and trimming were inferred from the DNA itself. Of around 94,000 clones in the sample, 75% to 90% were seen once. Germline-derived CDR1 and CDR2 are WSHSY and SAAADI. Trimming removed 3 bases at V and 7 bases at J, with 13 bases between. This CDR3 has 15 amino acids. The table lists this clone with a count of one. J is TRBJ1-6 and V is TRBV10-2, with a possible D match to TRBD1 (5 bases). The sequencing sample was made of peripheral blood. The receptor was derived from a human donor in a cohort sampled during active COVID-19. CDR3 coding DNA: TGCGCCAGCAGTGAAGTGGGAGGGGTAAATTCACCCCTCCACTTT. Amino acids: CASSEVGGVNSPLHF.